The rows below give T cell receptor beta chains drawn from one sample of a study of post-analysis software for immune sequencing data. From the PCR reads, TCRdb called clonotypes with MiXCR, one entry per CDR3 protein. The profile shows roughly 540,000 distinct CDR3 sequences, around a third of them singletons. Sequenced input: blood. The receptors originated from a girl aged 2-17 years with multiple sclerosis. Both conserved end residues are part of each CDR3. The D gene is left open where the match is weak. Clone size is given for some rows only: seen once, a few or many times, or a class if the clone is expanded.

cdr3_nt: TGTGCCATCAGTGAGTTTTGGGACAGGACTGAAGCTTTCTTT
cdr3_aa: CAISEFWDRTEAFF
clone_size: few
d_call: TRBD1
v_call: TRBV10-3
j_call: TRBJ1-1

cdr3_nt: TGTGCCAGCAGAGACCGGGACAGGGGGCGCAACGAGCAGTACTTC
cdr3_aa: CASRDRDRGRNEQYF
clone_size: .
d_call: TRBD1
v_call: TRBV3-1
j_call: TRBJ2-7

cdr3_nt: TGCGCCAGCAGTGAAACGGGGGCTACGCAGTATTTT
cdr3_aa: CASSETGATQYF
clone_size: few
d_call: .
v_call: TRBV10-1
j_call: TRBJ2-3

cdr3_nt: TGCGCCAGCATCCGAGACAGACAGGGAACCTCCCTAGGGGGCAATGAGCAGTTCTTC
cdr3_aa: CASIRDRQGTSLGGNEQFF
clone_size: few
d_call: TRBD1
v_call: TRBV5-1
j_call: TRBJ2-1

cdr3_nt: TGTGCCAGCAGCCAAGAGATTCGGGCTTACAATGAGCAGTTCTTC
cdr3_aa: CASSQEIRAYNEQFF
clone_size: .
d_call: .
v_call: TRBV3-1
j_call: TRBJ2-1

cdr3_nt: TGTGCCAGCAGCAACACCGACAGGGGGCGCCCCGAGAGATTCTATGGCTACACCTTC
cdr3_aa: CASSNTDRGRPERFYGYTF
clone_size: .
d_call: TRBD1
v_call: TRBV7-6
j_call: TRBJ1-2

cdr3_nt: TGCGCCAGCAGTGCGGGATTACACGTCCACGGGGAGCTGTTTTTT
cdr3_aa: CASSAGLHVHGELFF
clone_size: .
d_call: .
v_call: TRBV10-1
j_call: TRBJ2-2

cdr3_nt: TGTGCCAGCCAAAGGGGAGCGGGGGGGCCCTACGAGCAGTACTTC
cdr3_aa: CASQRGAGGPYEQYF
clone_size: few
d_call: TRBD2
v_call: TRBV7-2
j_call: TRBJ2-7

cdr3_nt: TGCGCCAGTTCCTGGGACAGCAACTCCTACGAGCAGTACTTC
cdr3_aa: CASSWDSNSYEQYF
clone_size: many
d_call: TRBD1
v_call: TRBV5-1
j_call: TRBJ2-7

cdr3_nt: TGCAGTGGCCTTTTGGAGGGGAGCTCCTATAATTCACCCCTCCACTTT
cdr3_aa: CSGLLEGSSYNSPLHF
clone_size: .
d_call: .
v_call: TRBV20-1
j_call: TRBJ1-6

cdr3_nt: TGTGCCAGTACCGAACTAGGATGGGGCAAACATAGCAATCAGCCCCAGCATTTT
cdr3_aa: CASTELGWGKHSNQPQHF
clone_size: .
d_call: .
v_call: TRBV6-1
j_call: TRBJ1-5

cdr3_nt: TGTGCCAGCAGCTTGGGTACCCAGGGCGATACGCAGTATTTT
cdr3_aa: CASSLGTQGDTQYF
clone_size: few
d_call: .
v_call: TRBV7-9
j_call: TRBJ2-3

cdr3_nt: TGTGCCAGCAGCCAAGGGGGGGGACTCCAAACCACAGATACGCAGTATTTT
cdr3_aa: CASSQGGGLQTTDTQYF
clone_size: .
d_call: TRBD2
v_call: TRBV3-1
j_call: TRBJ2-3

cdr3_nt: TGCGCCAGCAGCGACCTGACTAGCGGGGGGTATACGCAGTATTTT
cdr3_aa: CASSDLTSGGYTQYF
clone_size: .
d_call: TRBD2
v_call: TRBV5-1
j_call: TRBJ2-3

cdr3_nt: TGCAGTGCTAGAGTGGACGGGAGCCCCTCCAATGAGCAGTTCTTC
cdr3_aa: CSARVDGSPSNEQFF
clone_size: few
d_call: .
v_call: TRBV20-1
j_call: TRBJ2-1

cdr3_nt: TGCAGCGTTGAACCACTAGCGGGGGGGGAAGAGACCCAGTACTTC
cdr3_aa: CSVEPLAGGEETQYF
clone_size: few
d_call: TRBD2
v_call: TRBV29-1
j_call: TRBJ2-5

cdr3_nt: TGTGCCAGCAGTTTTCAAGACAGGGGTCATTCACCCCTCCACTTT
cdr3_aa: CASSFQDRGHSPLHF
clone_size: .
d_call: TRBD1
v_call: TRBV12-3/TRBV12-4
j_call: TRBJ1-6

cdr3_nt: TGTGCCAGCAGTTACTCGTCCACGGGAGGCTACACCTTC
cdr3_aa: CASSYSSTGGYTF
clone_size: .
d_call: .
v_call: TRBV6-5
j_call: TRBJ1-2

cdr3_nt: TGTGCCAGCAGTTTGCGTACTAGCGCTCGGGCCTACAATGAGCAGTTCTTC
cdr3_aa: CASSLRTSARAYNEQFF
clone_size: .
d_call: TRBD2
v_call: TRBV12-3/TRBV12-4
j_call: TRBJ2-1

cdr3_nt: TGTGCCAGCTACGGCAGGGCTAATGAAAAACTGTTTTTT
cdr3_aa: CASYGRANEKLFF
clone_size: .
d_call: .
v_call: TRBV7-8
j_call: TRBJ1-4

cdr3_nt: TGTGCCAGCAGCCCCCGGGGGGCCTCCCAAGAGACCCAGTACTTC
cdr3_aa: CASSPRGASQETQYF
clone_size: few
d_call: .
v_call: TRBV7-9
j_call: TRBJ2-5

cdr3_nt: TGTGCCAGCAGCGTAGGGAACGGAAACTACGAGCAGTACTTC
cdr3_aa: CASSVGNGNYEQYF
clone_size: few
d_call: .
v_call: TRBV9
j_call: TRBJ2-7

cdr3_nt: TGTGCCAGCAGTTACTCTTCTACTCGGGGAGACACCATATATTTT
cdr3_aa: CASSYSSTRGDTIYF
clone_size: .
d_call: .
v_call: TRBV6-6
j_call: TRBJ1-3

cdr3_nt: TGTGCCTGCAGTGAATCTGGGACCCATGGTGAAAAACTGTTTTTT
cdr3_aa: CACSESGTHGEKLFF
clone_size: once
d_call: .
v_call: TRBV6-1
j_call: TRBJ1-4

cdr3_nt: TGTACCAGCAGCCAAGGTCCCGGGACTAGCGGCTACGAGCAGTACTTC
cdr3_aa: CTSSQGPGTSGYEQYF
clone_size: .
d_call: TRBD2
v_call: TRBV3-1
j_call: TRBJ2-7